This is a list of T cell receptor beta chains from one sample in a study of blood T cells in healthy people across ages. From the 5' RACE reads, TCRdb called clonotypes with MiXCR, one entry per CDR3 protein. The data hold 1.5 million to 2 million distinct CDR3 sequences, with about 31% observed a single time. Sequencing was performed on blood. Receptors originate from a woman aged 25 to 39 in good health. Both conserved end residues are part of each CDR3. D genes are given only for firm matches. Clone size, where shown, is once, few, many, or a class for clones that have expanded.

d_call	clone_size	v_call	j_call	cdr3_aa	cdr3_nt
-	few	TRBV2	TRBJ2-7	CASSEQGTPSYEQYF	TGTGCCAGCAGTGAACAGGGGACACCGTCCTACGAGCAGTACTTC
TRBD2	-	TRBV9	TRBJ2-3	CASSPPSGGATDTQYF	TGTGCCAGCAGCCCCCCCTCGGGGGGGGCCACCGATACGCAGTATTTT
-	-	TRBV3-1	TRBJ1-2	CASSLRGGIYGYTF	TGTGCCAGCAGCCTCCGCGGGGGGATTTACGGCTACACCTTC
-	-	TRBV5-1	TRBJ2-7	CASRKRDDSSYEQYF	TGCGCCAGCAGAAAAAGGGACGATAGCTCCTACGAGCAGTACTTC
-	few	TRBV7-8	TRBJ2-1	CASSLWGGLDNEQFF	TGTGCCAGCAGCTTATGGGGGGGCCTCGACAATGAGCAGTTCTTC
TRBD2	-	TRBV5-6	TRBJ2-1	CASSTGLAYEQFF	TGTGCCAGCAGCACAGGACTAGCCTATGAGCAGTTCTTC
TRBD1	-	TRBV2	TRBJ1-2	CASRRDREDGGYTF	TGTGCCAGCAGGAGGGACAGGGAGGACGGGGGCTACACCTTC
-	-	TRBV29-1	TRBJ1-1	CSGQLRGYGTEAFF	TGCAGCGGTCAACTCAGGGGTTATGGCACTGAAGCTTTCTTT
-	many	TRBV20-1	TRBJ2-1	CSASRLPLNEQFF	TGCAGTGCTAGCCGACTGCCCCTCAATGAGCAGTTCTTC
TRBD2	-	TRBV20-1	TRBJ2-1	CSVDSGGNEQFF	TGCAGTGTTGATAGCGGGGGAAATGAGCAGTTCTTC